This TCR beta chain emerged from a study of cytomegalovirus exposure and HLA in healthy donors. Trimming took off 1 base at V and 4 bases at J, with 12 bases between the two ends. The CDR3 covers 14 residues. CDR1 SGDLS and CDR2 YYNGEE come from the germline V gene. Both 60 Vbeta primers and 13 Jbeta primers went into the PCR. The assay was immunoSEQ multiplex PCR, and TCRdb's table has in-frame clones only and misses some. This sample has about 120,000 clones, with 75% to 85% found just once. Note on this clone: Its antigen remains unidentified.

Findings of the study overall: Indistinguishable V segments such as TRBV6-2 and TRBV6-3 were excluded.

The clonotype comes from a female donor in good health and CMV-seropositive. Sample: PBMCs. The chain uses TRBV9 and TRBJ2-7, with D possibly being TRBD1 (5 bases). This CDR3 is CASSVNQGSYEQYF. The CDR3 region has the DNA TGTGCCAGCAGCGTAAACCAGGGTTCGTACGAGCAGTACTTC.